This entry concerns a single T cell receptor beta chain. Its antigen is not identified. The data were obtained in a study of beta chain features in type 1 diabetes. Overall study results and limits: Sequencing of cDNA might inflate the share of cells that strongly express TCR. Patients with type 1 diabetes carried fewer insertions and had more deletions at their VDJ junctions.

Trimming left V 2 bases short and J 6 bases short, with 20 bases between. Germline CDR1 reads MGHDK; CDR2 reads SYGVNS. CDR3 length equals 16 residues. Expressed TCRB transcripts were sequenced because the isolated RNA had all been reverse transcribed beforehand. The protocol was immunoSEQ multiplex PCR, while the TCRdb copy is restricted to in-frame clones and leaves out a portion. The table includes 250,000 or so clones, 27% detected once. The clonotype comes from a man in his thirties or forties in good health. Sequenced sample: central memory CD4+ T cells from blood. The chain employs TRBV25-1 and TRBJ2-7; D may be TRBD1 or TRBD2 (5 bases each). The CDR3 coding sequence is TGTGCCAGCAGTGAAGATCGGGGCAGGGTAATAAGCGAGCAGTACTTC. Protein product: CASSEDRGRVISEQYF.